A single sample is the source of the 21 T cell receptor beta chains below, sequenced in a study of blood T cell repertoires in COVID-19 (dated by TCRdb to between 2020 and 2021). Libraries came from the immunoSEQ multiplex PCR assay. As stored in TCRdb, this immuneACCESS dataset retains in-frame rearrangements with V and J assigned. A fraction of the clones does not appear; measured against another copy, unresolved V genes explain less than half of the discrepancy, and the remainder lacks a known reason. The sample profile shows 78,000 or so clones; around 90% of them were found once. The ten top clones hold roughly 6% of the sample. Sequencing was carried out using peripheral blood. Every receptor here comes from a woman between 50 and 59 years old with acute or convalescent COVID-19.

A single count supports this clone. This chain links TRBV27 with TRBJ1-2; no firm D call. The CDR3 has 15 residues. The germline V and J ends were trimmed by 5 bases and 6 bases, with 19 bases remaining between them. Germline V gene lookup returns CDR1 MNHEY and CDR2 SMNVEV (reference sequence). CDR3 sequence reads: CASSEPGGLVNGYTF. The CDR3 DNA sequence: TGTGCCAGCAGTGAGCCCGGCGGTTTGGTGAATGGCTACACCTTC.

This chain's CDR3 is CASSESRGSSGRYTF. The CDR3 DNA sequence: TGCGCCAGCAGTGAGTCCAGGGGGTCCTCTGGGCGCTACACCTTC. The rearrangement links TRBV10-1 to TRBJ1-2; 7 positions agree with TRBD1. Germline CDR1 is WNHNN and CDR2 is SYGVQD (reference sequence). The V gene end was trimmed by 0 bases and the J gene end by 9 bases; junction bases not matched to a gene: 10. This CDR3 has 15 amino acids.

This clone was found a few times. The chain recombines TRBV6-5 with TRBJ1-5, with a possible D match to TRBD1 (5 bases). The germline V gene encodes CDR1 MNHEY and CDR2 SVGAGI. V lost 2 bases, J lost 5 bases, and 13 bases lay in between. There are 15 residues in the CDR3. The CDR3, as DNA: TGTGCCAGCAGTTACGACGGGGGATTGTATCAGCCCCAGCATTTT. It translates to CASSYDGGLYQPQHF.

The rearrangement links TRBV5-1 to TRBJ2-7, with 14 bases fitting TRBD2. The CDR3 is 16 residues long. V gave up 2 bases and J gave up 3 bases; unmatched junction bases: 4. Germline values: CDR1 SGHRS, CDR2 YFSETQ. The DNA of the CDR3 is TGCGCCAGCAGCTTCCGACTAGCGGGAGGGAACTACGAGCAGTACTTC. Translating it yields CASSFRLAGGNYEQYF.

V usage is TRBV28 and J usage is TRBJ2-7, with a possible D match to TRBD2 (5 bases). Germline V gene sequence: CDR1 MDHEN, CDR2 SYDVKM. Trimming took 5 bases from V and 1 from J, leaving 12 bases between them. The CDR3 sequence is 14 residues long. CDR3 residues: CASSRTALSYEQYF. CDR3 sequence (DNA): TGTGCCAGCAGTCGGACTGCACTTTCCTACGAGCAGTACTTC.

The rearrangement uses TRBV19 and TRBJ2-1, with TRBD1 as a possible D gene (6 bases). The V and J ends lost 10 bases and 8 bases respectively, with 18 bases between them. Germline lookup yields CDR1 LNHDA and CDR2 SQIVND (reference sequence). The CDR3 spans 13 residues. As DNA, the CDR3 is TGTGCCACCCAAAACCTACAGGGTCATGAGCAGTTCTTC. This translates into CATQNLQGHEQFF.

CDR3 in amino acids: CASSRGQGTSEQYF. DNA of the CDR3: TGTGCCAGCAGTCGAGGACAGGGGACTAGCGAGCAGTACTTC. V usage is TRBV6-5 and J usage is TRBJ2-7; tentatively, D is TRBD1 (9 bases). Germline V lookup: CDR1 MNHEY, CDR2 SVGAGI. Between the trimmed V and J ends, which lost 5 bases and 6 bases, there was a span of 17 bases. The CDR3 contains 14 residues.

The gene calls are TRBV2 and TRBJ2-7; maybe TRBD2 (5 bases). The CDR3 is made up of 20 amino acids. Trimming shortened V by 4 bases and J by 2 bases, and 30 bases separated the two germline ends. In germline, CDR1 is SNHLY, CDR2 FYNNEI. CDR3 DNA sequence: TGTGCCAGCAGTGTAGGACTCTTCTCGGTTGCGCAGCGGATACCCTACGAGCAGTACTTC. Translating gives CASSVGLFSVAQRIPYEQYF. The full variable domain, rest sourced from reference TRBV2 and TRBJ2-7, is EPEVTQTPSHQVTQMGQEVILRCVPISNHLYFYWYRQILGQKVEFLVSFYNNEISEKSEIFDDQFSVERPDGSNFTLKIRSTKLEDSAMYFCASSVGLFSVAQRIPYEQYFGPGTRLTVT.

This sequence joins TRBV25-1 and TRBJ1-2; D is undetermined. CDR1 is MGHDK, CDR2 SYGVNS, per germline. There are 13 residues in the CDR3. V gave up 5 bases and J gave up 2 bases, with 9 bases separating them. The CDR3 DNA sequence: TGTGCCAGCAGTTCGGTTGTGAACTATGGCTACACCTTC. This encodes CASSSVVNYGYTF.

The V call is TRBV6-1, the J call TRBJ1-1; tentative D call: TRBD1 (5 bases). There are 14 residues in the CDR3. V lost 2 bases to trimming and J lost 4 bases, with 11 bases between them. CDR1 and CDR2 from the germline V gene are MNHNS and SASEGT. Here the CDR3 reads CASSESGSTTEAFF. CDR3 DNA sequence: TGTGCCAGCAGTGAATCAGGGTCCACCACTGAAGCTTTCTTT.

In its sample, this clone was seen a few times. The V call is TRBV19, the J call TRBJ1-1; D is perhaps TRBD1 (5 bases). CDR1 and CDR2 (germline): LNHDA, SQIVND (reference sequence). This CDR3 contains 16 residues. V lost 5 bases to trimming and J lost 3 bases, with 19 bases between them. This chain's CDR3 is CASSPRTLRRDTEAFF. The DNA of the CDR3 is TGTGCCAGTAGTCCGCGGACACTAAGAAGGGACACTGAAGCTTTCTTT.

This clone has only a few counts. The J gene is TRBJ1-5, the V gene TRBV28; weak D call: TRBD1 (5 bases). The length of the CDR3 is 16 residues. V lost 3 bases and J lost 5, with 17 bases in between. Germline CDR1 MDHEN, CDR2 SYDVKM. In nucleotides, the CDR3 is TGTGCCAGCAGTTTTATTCATGACAGATCTGATCAGCCCCAGCATTTT. Residues: CASSFIHDRSDQPQHF.

This clone was seen only once. The genes are TRBV5-6 and TRBJ2-7; 9 bases map to TRBD2. The trim removed 0 bases at V and 6 bases at J, leaving 1 base unmatched. The CDR3 length is 13 residues. Germline loops: CDR1 SGHDT, CDR2 YYEEEE. For the CDR3, the DNA is TGTGCCAGCAGCTTGGGGACTAGCGTCGAGCAGTACTTC. It encodes CASSLGTSVEQYF. The variable domain in full, with the rest retrieved from reference TRBV5-6 and TRBJ2-7, is DAGVTQSPTHLIKTRGQQVTLRCSPKSGHDTVSWYQQALGQGPQFIFQYYEEEERQRGNFPDRFSGHQFPNYSSELNVNALLLGDSALYLCASSLGTSVEQYFGPGTRLTVT.

This chain uses TRBV28 with TRBJ1-2, with D possibly TRBD1 on 5 matching bases. Germline V lookup: CDR1 MDHEN, CDR2 SYDVKM. The CDR3 has 15 amino acids. V shed 5 bases and J shed 2 bases, with 15 bases lying between them. CDR3 region: CASSPNRRLNYGYTF. The CDR3 coding sequence is TGTGCCAGCAGTCCCAACAGGAGACTCAACTATGGCTACACCTTC.

This clone came up once. The V gene is TRBV7-3, the J gene TRBJ2-1, with D possibly matching TRBD2 (6 bases). Looked up from germline, CDR1 is SGHTA and CDR2 is FQGTGA. V lost 8 bases, J lost 7 bases, and 18 bases lay in between. This CDR3 comprises 14 residues. The CDR3 is CASSKERVGNEQFF. The CDR3, as DNA: TGTGCCAGCTCTAAGGAGCGGGTGGGGAATGAGCAGTTCTTC.

Concerning this clone itself: A junction end diverges from the germline sequence, so it may reflect a read error. This chain joins TRBV10-2 and TRBJ1-1, with TRBD1 matching 10 bases. The length of the CDR3 is 14 residues. In germline, CDR1 is WSHSY, CDR2 SAAADI. In DNA form, the CDR3 reads TGCGCCTGCAGGGGACAGGGGACGAACACTGAAGCTTTCTTT. This codes for CACRGQGTNTEAFF.

The chain joins TRBV15 to TRBJ1-5, with TRBD1 as a possible D gene (5 bases). The V gene lost 3 bases and the J gene lost 4 bases, with 13 bases spanning the gap. CDR1 LNHNV and CDR2 YYDKDF come from the germline V gene (reference sequence). CDR3 length: 15 residues. The CDR3 region is CATSSEPGYNQPQHF. The CDR3 DNA reads as TGTGCCACCAGCAGCGAGCCAGGGTATAATCAGCCCCAGCATTTT.

The gene calls are TRBV27 and TRBJ1-1; unclear D gene. This CDR3 has 14 residues. Germline CDR1 and CDR2: MNHEY and SMNVEV (reference sequence). V lost 5 bases and J 1 base, leaving 11 bases between the germline ends. The CDR3: CASSLSRGNTEAFF. CDR3 coding DNA: TGTGCCAGCAGTCTCTCAAGAGGGAACACTGAAGCTTTCTTT.

The chain carries TRBV29-1 and TRBJ1-1; a possible D gene is TRBD1 (5 bases). The V and J ends lost 6 bases and 5 bases respectively, with 16 bases between them. From germline, CDR1 is SQVTM and CDR2 ANQGSEA. The CDR3 has 13 amino acids. CDR3 nucleotide sequence: TGCAGCGTGCAGTGGGGGGTAAGGACTGAAGCTTTCTTT. Protein sequence: CSVQWGVRTEAFF.

The chain is built from TRBV6-4 and TRBJ1-2; 9 bases map to TRBD1. The CDR3 is made up of 13 amino acids. Germline CDR1 reads MRHNA; CDR2 reads SNTAGT. The V and J ends lost 6 bases and 8 bases, in that order; junction bases with no gene match: 7. CDR3 in amino acids: CASSRDRVGGYTF. CDR3 DNA sequence: TGTGCCAGCAGCCGGGACAGGGTGGGAGGCTACACCTTC.

The V call is TRBV11-3, the J call TRBJ2-1; the match to TRBD2 covers 7 bases. With 1 base clipped from V and 4 bases from J, the junction kept 4 bases outside the gene matches. CDR3 length: 15 amino acids. The germline V gene encodes CDR1 SGHNT and CDR2 YENEEA. CDR3 in amino acids: CASSLGGSGYNEQFF. The CDR3 DNA is TGTGCCAGCAGCTTAGGCGGGAGCGGTTACAATGAGCAGTTCTTC.